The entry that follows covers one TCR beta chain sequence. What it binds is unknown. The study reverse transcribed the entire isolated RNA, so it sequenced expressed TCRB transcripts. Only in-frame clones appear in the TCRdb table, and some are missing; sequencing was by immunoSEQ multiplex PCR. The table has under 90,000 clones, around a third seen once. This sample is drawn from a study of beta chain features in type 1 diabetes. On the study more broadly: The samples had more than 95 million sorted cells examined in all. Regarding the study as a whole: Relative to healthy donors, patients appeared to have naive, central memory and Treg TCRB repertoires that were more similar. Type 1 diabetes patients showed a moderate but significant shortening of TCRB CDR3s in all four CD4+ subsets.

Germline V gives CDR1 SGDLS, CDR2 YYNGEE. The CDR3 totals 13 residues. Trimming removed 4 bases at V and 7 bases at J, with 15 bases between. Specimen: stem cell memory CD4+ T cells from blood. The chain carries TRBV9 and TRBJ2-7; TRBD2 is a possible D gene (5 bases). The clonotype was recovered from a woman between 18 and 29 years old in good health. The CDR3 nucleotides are TGTGCCAGCAGCCATGACGGGTGGAGGGAGCAGTACTTC. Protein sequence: CASSHDGWREQYF. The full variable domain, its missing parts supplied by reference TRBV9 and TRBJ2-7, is DSGVTQTPKHLITATGQRVTLRCSPRSGDLSVYWYQQSLDQGLQFLIQYYNGEERAKGNILERFSAQQFPDLHSELNLSSLELGDSALYFCASSHDGWREQYFGPGTRLTVT.